This TCR beta chain was recovered during a study of spatial heterogeneity in lung cancer. About the study: Consistent detection of more beta-chain than alpha-chain sequences was observed.

CDR1 is SGHVS and CDR2 is FQNEAQ in the germline V gene. V lost 1 base and J 7 bases, leaving 13 bases between the germline ends. The CDR3 totals 14 residues. TCRdb re-derived calls from the 5' RACE reads in MiXCR, one entry per CDR3 protein. The table has more than 5,000 distinct CDR3 sequences, about 8.4% seen once. The time point denotes: sample taken at primary tumor resection. From tumor, nontumor lung or frozen PBMC, whole RNA was taken unsorted for sequencing. This clonotype has more than one count but fewer than ten. Its antigen is unidentified. Study findings and constraints: For expanded intratumoral alpha and beta TCRs, counts tracked tumor mutation counts.

The chain combines TRBV7-8 with TRBJ1-1, with a tentative D call TRBD1 (6 bases). Sequenced here: lung tumor tissue, sampled at surgery. The TCR was taken from a female donor with early-stage non-small cell lung cancer. The CDR3 here is CASSLGGQTHEAFF. DNA of the CDR3: TGTGCCAGCAGCTTAGGGGGGCAGACCCATGAAGCTTTCTTT.